Shown below are 5 T cell receptor beta chains from a single sample sequenced in a study of beta chain features in type 1 diabetes. Study-level findings and limits: A moderate, significant TCRB CDR3 shortening appeared in type 1 diabetes across four CD4+ subsets.

These receptors are not linked to any known antigen. Reverse transcribing all isolated RNA meant expressed TCRB transcripts were sequenced. Libraries were prepared by immunoSEQ multiplex PCR; TCRdb keeps only in-frame clonotypes and omits some of them. The repertoire holds more than 100,000 clones, with 9% as singletons. The specimen sequenced was central memory CD4+ T cells from blood. The receptor set was obtained from a man aged 25 to 45 with type 1 diabetes.

V and J are TRBV28 and TRBJ2-7; the D gene is possibly TRBD2 (6 bases). The germline V gene encodes CDR1 MDHEN and CDR2 SYDVKM. The germline V and J ends were trimmed by 5 bases and 1 base, with 12 bases remaining between them. CDR3 length: 14 amino acids. The CDR3 protein is CASSLIGGSYEQYF. In nucleotides, the CDR3 is TGTGCCAGCAGTCTTATCGGGGGTTCCTACGAGCAGTACTTC.

The chain joins TRBV6-5 to TRBJ2-1; the match to TRBD1 covers 9 bases. From germline, CDR1 is MNHEY and CDR2 SVGAGI. J gave up 8 bases and V 6 bases, and 11 bases lay outside the gene matches. The CDR3 has 15 residues. The DNA for the CDR3 is TGTGCCAGCAGCCGGACAGGGGAACTAGGCGATGAGCAGTTCTTC. Translated: CASSRTGELGDEQFF.

A few counts support this clone. The CDR3 region is CASSLFGGEGETQYF. The CDR3 DNA follows: TGCGCCAGCAGCTTGTTCGGGGGTGAGGGTGAGACCCAGTACTTC. The chain is built from TRBV5-1 and TRBJ2-5; TRBD2 is a possible D gene (6 bases). Per germline, CDR1 SGHRS and CDR2 YFSETQ. The CDR3 runs 15 residues. The V end was cut by 1 base, the J end by 5 bases, with 15 bases between.

The V and J genes are TRBV2 and TRBJ2-1, with D possibly TRBD1 on 6 matching bases. The V and J ends lost 5 bases and 0 bases respectively, with 11 bases between them. The length of the CDR3 is 15 residues. In germline, CDR1 is SNHLY, CDR2 FYNNEI. The CDR3 nucleotides are TGTGCCAGCAGTCTTGAGGACAGCTCCTACAATGAGCAGTTCTTC. Residues: CASSLEDSSYNEQFF.

Only a few counts were recorded for this clone. The chain carries TRBV6-5 and TRBJ2-7, with 8 positions matching TRBD2. The CDR3 contains 15 residues. Germline CDR1 reads MNHEY; CDR2 reads SVGAGI. The ends lost 6 bases at V and 3 bases at J; junction bases unmatched: 10. CDR3 protein: CASSPIAGNVYEQYF. CDR3 nucleotides: TGTGCCAGCAGCCCTATAGCGGGGAATGTCTACGAGCAGTACTTC.